The 27 T cell receptor beta chains listed next were all sequenced from one sample in a study of cytomegalovirus exposure and HLA in healthy donors. Use of 60 Vbeta and 13 Jbeta primers characterized the PCR. The method was immunoSEQ multiplex PCR; TCRdb's version includes in-frame clones alone and lacks a portion of them. The profile shows some 110,000 clones, over 60% of them singletons. Sequencing was performed on PBMCs. These TCRs come from a middle-aged woman in good health and CMV-seropositive.

This clone was seen just once. The chain combines TRBV27 with TRBJ2-7; 7 bases are a match to TRBD2. This CDR3 region has 16 residues. Germline loops: CDR1 MNHEY, CDR2 SMNVEV (reference sequence). V trimming: 1 base; J trimming: 0 bases; junction bases outside the gene matches: 6. CDR3 bases: TGTGCCAGCAGTTTATTCCCTAGCGGCCTCTCCTACGAGCAGTACTTC. Its translation is CASSLFPSGLSYEQYF.

The chain employs TRBV5-1 and TRBJ1-1, with D maybe TRBD1 (6 bases). The CDR3 covers 15 residues. CDR1 is SGHRS, CDR2 YFSETQ, per germline. Between the trimmed V and J ends, which lost 4 bases and 3 bases, there was a span of 16 bases. The chain's CDR3 is CASSEVGGGDTEAFF. The CDR3 nucleotides read TGCGCCAGCAGCGAGGTTGGAGGGGGGGACACTGAAGCTTTCTTT.

The V and J genes are TRBV15 and TRBJ1-5; 8 bases line up with TRBD1. V was clipped by 0 bases and J by 6 bases; unmatched bases: 7. Germline V gene lookup returns CDR1 LNHNV and CDR2 YYDKDF (reference sequence). The CDR3 length is 16 residues. The CDR3 bases are TGTGCCACCAGCAGAGATCTACCAGGGGGCGGTCAGCCCCAGCATTTT. This translates into CATSRDLPGGGQPQHF.

The chain joins TRBV19 to TRBJ1-5; unclear D gene. The CDR3 is made up of 13 amino acids. Germline CDR1 reads LNHDA; CDR2 reads SQIVND (reference sequence). Trimming took off 10 bases at V and 4 bases at J, with 14 bases between the two ends. The CDR3 DNA reads TGTGCCACCGCGACGGAGCCAAATCAGCCCCAGCATTTT. This translates into CATATEPNQPQHF.

The chain uses TRBV6-4 and TRBJ2-1; 11 bases fit TRBD2. There are 15 residues in the CDR3. Germline V gives CDR1 MRHNA, CDR2 SNTAGT. V lost 3 bases, J lost 4 bases, and 2 bases stayed unmatched. The CDR3 protein is CASSDRLAGYNEQFF. The CDR3 nucleotides are TGTGCCAGCAGTGATCGACTAGCGGGGTACAATGAGCAGTTCTTC.

The V call is TRBV7-3, the J call TRBJ2-3; possible D gene TRBD2, 6 bases. CDR3 size: 15 residues. Trimming left V 5 bases short and J 0 bases short, with 12 bases between. Germline lookup yields CDR1 SGHTA and CDR2 FQGTGA. The CDR3 region is CASSPGTLSTDTQYF. The CDR3 DNA follows: TGTGCCAGCAGCCCGGGGACTCTTAGCACAGATACGCAGTATTTT. The full variable domain, in which reference TRBV7-3 and TRBJ2-3 provide the parts outside the CDR3, is GAGVSQTPSNKVTEKGKYVELRCDPISGHTALYWYRQSLGQGPEFLIYFQGTGAADDSGLPNDRFFAVRPEGSVSTLKIQRTERGDSAVYLCASSPGTLSTDTQYFGPGTRLTVL.

CDR3 sequence (DNA): TGCGCCAGCAGCTTGGGTGGGGCAGAGACCCAGTACTTC. Its protein product is CASSLGGAETQYF. The chain is built from TRBV5-1 and TRBJ2-5, with D maybe TRBD1 (5 bases). The CDR3 spans 13 residues. Trimming shortened V by 0 bases and J by 4 bases, and 7 bases separated the two germline ends. Germline CDR1 reads SGHRS; CDR2 reads YFSETQ.

In its sample, this clone was seen a few times. The rearrangement links TRBV18 to TRBJ2-1; 10 bases line up with TRBD1. The CDR3 has 15 amino acids. V shed 3 bases and J 8 bases; nucleotides not matched to a gene: 7. Germline V lookup: CDR1 KGHSH, CDR2 LQKENI. Here the CDR3 reads CASSPPTTGGDEQFF. CDR3 sequence (DNA): TGTGCCAGCTCACCGCCGACGACAGGGGGCGATGAGCAGTTCTTC.

The chain carries TRBV27 and TRBJ2-3, with D unresolved. Germline CDR1 reads MNHEY; CDR2 reads SMNVEV (reference sequence). V lost 2 bases to trimming and J lost 0 bases, with 6 bases between them. This CDR3 is built from 14 residues. The CDR3 spells CASSLGASTDTQYF. Here the CDR3 DNA reads TGTGCCAGCAGTTTAGGAGCTAGCACAGATACGCAGTATTTT.

The chain links TRBV18 to TRBJ1-1; D remains ambiguous. Germline V gene sequence: CDR1 KGHSH, CDR2 LQKENI. This CDR3 is built from 14 residues. The ends were cut back, 1 base at V and 1 base at J, with 7 bases in the middle. The CDR3 nucleotides are TGTGCCAGCTCACCACTGGGCTCGAACACTGAAGCTTTCTTT. It specifies CASSPLGSNTEAFF.

In nucleotides, the CDR3 is TGCGCCAGCAGCCTGGGACTAGCGGGGGACAGCACAGATACGCAGTATTTT. This encodes CASSLGLAGDSTDTQYF. The genes are TRBV5-1 and TRBJ2-3; 14 nucleotides align to TRBD2. The length of the CDR3 is 17 residues. From germline, CDR1 is SGHRS and CDR2 YFSETQ. Trimming cost V 4 bases and J 0 bases; bases outside gene matches: 4.

The chain uses TRBV27 and TRBJ1-1, with 7 bases lining up with TRBD1. CDR1 is MNHEY, CDR2 SMNVEV, per germline (reference sequence). The CDR3 length is 11 residues. V was pared by 5 bases and J by 11 bases, with 5 bases of the junction left unmatched. The CDR3 sequence is CASSRGTAAFF. The CDR3 DNA reads TGTGCCAGCAGTAGAGGGACAGCTGCTTTCTTT.

The chain employs TRBV9 and TRBJ1-2, with 9 bases aligning to TRBD1. The V segment lost 4 bases and the J segment 0 bases; nucleotides outside the gene matches: 10. Per the germline V gene, CDR1 is SGDLS and CDR2 is YYNGEE. This CDR3 spans 17 amino acids. The CDR3 nucleotides are TGTGCCAGCAGCCCAAAGACAGGGGGAATTGCTAACTATGGCTACACCTTC. It yields the protein CASSPKTGGIANYGYTF.

J is TRBJ2-3 and V is TRBV28, with 10 bases aligning to TRBD2. V trimming: 6 bases; J trimming: 8 bases; junction bases outside the gene matches: 14. The length of the CDR3 is 16 residues. The V gene's germline CDR1 is MDHEN and CDR2 SYDVKM. The CDR3 sequence: CASSGGTSGTPFTQYF. In nucleotides, the CDR3 is TGTGCCAGCAGCGGCGGTACTAGCGGGACCCCCTTTACGCAGTATTTT.

There are a few counts of this clone. This chain connects TRBV6-1 to TRBJ2-3; 7 bases match TRBD1. CDR1 MNHNS and CDR2 SASEGT come from the germline V gene. V shed 10 bases and J 2 bases; nucleotides not matched to a gene: 6. The CDR3 contains 13 residues. CDR3 coding DNA: TGTGCCAACTACAGGGGATACACAGATACGCAGTATTTT. Translation: CANYRGYTDTQYF.

This chain uses TRBV6-5 with TRBJ1-2, with TRBD1 as a possible D gene (5 bases). Deletions cut 4 bases from V and 7 bases from J, with 10 bases between. Germline V lookup: CDR1 MNHEY, CDR2 SVGAGI. This CDR3 comprises 12 residues. The chain's CDR3 is CASSSGMRGYTF. For the CDR3, the DNA is TGTGCCAGCAGTTCAGGGATGCGTGGCTACACCTTC.

The sample holds a few counts of this clone. This rearrangement joins TRBV28 to TRBJ1-5; unclear D gene. There are 15 residues in the CDR3. Germline V gives CDR1 MDHEN, CDR2 SYDVKM. V lost 1 base to trimming and J lost 5 bases, with 12 bases between them. CDR3 nucleotides: TGTGCCAGCAGTTTATTAGAGGGAAAGGATCAGCCCCAGCATTTT. Translating gives CASSLLEGKDQPQHF.

V gene TRBV5-1 combines with J gene TRBJ2-5, with 7 bases matching TRBD2. The ends lost 4 bases at V and 2 bases at J; junction bases unmatched: 2. The germline CDR1 and CDR2 sequences are SGHRS and YFSETQ. There are 13 residues in the CDR3. The CDR3 protein is CASSMGLQETQYF. The CDR3 region has the DNA TGCGCCAGCAGCATGGGACTACAAGAGACCCAGTACTTC. Variable domain in full (rest from reference TRBV5-1 and TRBJ2-5): KAGVTQTPRYLIKTRGQQVTLSCSPISGHRSVSWYQQTPGQGLQFLFEYFSETQRNKGNFPGRFSGRQFSNSRSEMNVSTLELGDSALYLCASSMGLQETQYFGPGTRLLVL.

The chain joins TRBV23-1 to TRBJ2-3; 9 bases agree with TRBD1. TRBV23-1 is noted as an ORF with a role that remains uncertain. This CDR3 contains 14 residues. V dropped 7 bases and J dropped 1; count of bases not matched to a gene: 3. The CDR3 bases are TGCGCCAGCACCCGGACAGGGGGCACAGATACGCAGTATTTT. It is translated as CASTRTGGTDTQYF.

This chain connects TRBV7-2 to TRBJ2-1; maybe TRBD2 (7 bases). CDR3 length: 15 amino acids. Germline CDR1 and CDR2: SGHTA and FQGNSA. The ends were cut back, 1 base at V and 3 bases at J, with 10 bases in the middle. The CDR3 DNA is TGTGCCAGCAGCTTAGAGGGGGGGAACTACAATGAGCAGTTCTTC. Translated, it gives CASSLEGGNYNEQFF.

The rearrangement links TRBV5-1 to TRBJ2-2; the match to TRBD1 covers 8 bases. Germline CDR1 and CDR2: SGHRS and YFSETQ. This CDR3 contains 14 residues. The ends lost 9 bases at V and 5 bases at J; junction bases unmatched: 9. In DNA form, the CDR3 reads TGCGCCACCCAGGGGGCCATCGGAACCGGGGAGCTGTTTTTT. Translated: CATQGAIGTGELFF. The entire variable domain, with the rest obtained from reference TRBV5-1 and TRBJ2-2, is as follows: KAGVTQTPRYLIKTRGQQVTLSCSPISGHRSVSWYQQTPGQGLQFLFEYFSETQRNKGNFPGRFSGRQFSNSRSEMNVSTLELGDSALYLCATQGAIGTGELFFGEGSRLTVL.

This clone appeared a few times. This rearrangement joins TRBV7-9 to TRBJ2-5; D is possibly TRBD2 (5 bases). V dropped 3 bases and J dropped 6 bases, with 14 bases sitting between them. This CDR3 region has 14 residues. Per the germline V gene, CDR1 is SEHNR and CDR2 is FQNEAQ (reference sequence). The CDR3: CASSFDYPPKTQYF. The CDR3 region has the DNA TGTGCCAGCAGCTTCGACTACCCGCCGAAGACCCAGTACTTC.

The V call is TRBV7-9, the J call TRBJ1-4; TRBD1 matches 8 bases. V lost 5 bases and J lost 6; bases outside the gene matches: 8. CDR3 length: 15 amino acids. Germline lookup yields CDR1 SEHNR and CDR2 FQNEAQ (reference sequence). The CDR3 loop is CASSPLDRVDEKLFF. The CDR3, as DNA: TGTGCCAGCAGCCCCTTGGACAGGGTAGATGAAAAACTGTTTTTT. The full variable domain, rest sourced from reference TRBV7-9 and TRBJ1-4, is DTGVSQNPRHKITKRGQNVTFRCDPISEHNRLYWYRQTLGQGPEFLTYFQNEAQLEKSRLLSDRFSAERPKGSFSTLEIQRTEQGDSAMYLCASSPLDRVDEKLFFGSGTQLSVL.

This clone was observed many times. V gene TRBV2 combines with J gene TRBJ2-2; 7 nucleotides align to TRBD1. Per the germline V gene, CDR1 is SNHLY and CDR2 is FYNNEI. V gave up 5 bases and J gave up 3 bases; unmatched junction bases: 3. The CDR3 runs 14 residues. This CDR3 reads CASSRDSYTGELFF. CDR3 sequence (DNA): TGTGCCAGCAGTCGGGACAGTTACACCGGGGAGCTGTTTTTT.

This clone was detected only a few times. V and J are TRBV6-5 and TRBJ2-2; 11 nucleotides line up with TRBD2. The CDR3 extends over 15 amino acids. With V trimmed by 6 bases and J by 7 bases, 7 bases remained unmatched. CDR1 is MNHEY, CDR2 SVGAGI, per germline. The CDR3 region has the DNA TGTGCCAGCAGCCAACTAGCGGGAGCGGGCGGGGAGCTGTTTTTT. It translates to CASSQLAGAGGELFF.

The chain carries TRBV6-5 and TRBJ2-5; 10 bases fit TRBD1. The CDR3 is 15 amino acids. V lost 6 bases, J lost 4 bases, and 8 bases stayed unmatched. CDR1 is MNHEY, CDR2 SVGAGI, per germline. Written as DNA, the CDR3 is TGTGCCAGCAGACGGACCGGGACAGGGGTAGAGACCCAGTACTTC. It is translated as CASRRTGTGVETQYF.

In its sample, this clone was seen once. The J gene is TRBJ2-7, the V gene TRBV2, with 8 bases lining up with TRBD1. The CDR3 length is 14 residues. V lost 3 bases and J lost 2; bases outside the gene matches: 3. The germline CDR1 and CDR2 sequences are SNHLY and FYNNEI. The CDR3 region has the DNA TGTGCCAGCAGTGAGCAGACAGGGGCCTACGAGCAGTACTTC. It encodes CASSEQTGAYEQYF.